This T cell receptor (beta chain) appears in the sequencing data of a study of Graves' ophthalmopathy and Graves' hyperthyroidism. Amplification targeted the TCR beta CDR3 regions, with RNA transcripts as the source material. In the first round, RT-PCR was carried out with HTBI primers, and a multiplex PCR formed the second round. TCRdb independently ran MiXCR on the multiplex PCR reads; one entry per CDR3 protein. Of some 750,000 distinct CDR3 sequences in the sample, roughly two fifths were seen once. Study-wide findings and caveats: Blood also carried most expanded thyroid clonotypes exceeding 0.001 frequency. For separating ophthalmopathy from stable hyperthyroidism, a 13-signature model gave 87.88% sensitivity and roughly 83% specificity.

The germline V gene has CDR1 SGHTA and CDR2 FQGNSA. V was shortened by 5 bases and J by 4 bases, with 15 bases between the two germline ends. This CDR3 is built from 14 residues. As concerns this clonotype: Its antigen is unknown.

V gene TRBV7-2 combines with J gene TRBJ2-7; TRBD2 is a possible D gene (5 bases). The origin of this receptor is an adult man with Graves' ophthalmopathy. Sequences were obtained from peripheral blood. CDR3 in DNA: TGTGCCAGCAGCCCGAAGGGAGACGATTACGAGCAGTACTTC. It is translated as CASSPKGDDYEQYF.